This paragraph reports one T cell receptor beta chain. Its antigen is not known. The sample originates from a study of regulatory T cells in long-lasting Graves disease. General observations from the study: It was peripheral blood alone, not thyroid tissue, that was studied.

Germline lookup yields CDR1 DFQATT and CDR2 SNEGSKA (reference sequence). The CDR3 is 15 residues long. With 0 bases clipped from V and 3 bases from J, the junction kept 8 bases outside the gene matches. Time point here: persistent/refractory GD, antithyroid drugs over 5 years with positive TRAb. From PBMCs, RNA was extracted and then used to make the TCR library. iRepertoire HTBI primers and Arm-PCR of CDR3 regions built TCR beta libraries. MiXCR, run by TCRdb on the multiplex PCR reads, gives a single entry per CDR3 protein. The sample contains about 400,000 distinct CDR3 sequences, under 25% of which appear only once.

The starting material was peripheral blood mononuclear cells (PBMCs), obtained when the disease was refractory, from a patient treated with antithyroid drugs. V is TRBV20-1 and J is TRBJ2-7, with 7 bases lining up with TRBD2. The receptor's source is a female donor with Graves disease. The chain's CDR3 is CSARDVRGENYEQYF. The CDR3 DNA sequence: TGCAGTGCTAGAGATGTCCGGGGGGAGAACTACGAGCAGTACTTC.